Listed below are T cell receptor beta chains from one sample, sequenced in a study of blood T cell repertoires in COVID-19. This table comes from immunoSEQ multiplex PCR, and its TCRdb copy is limited to in-frame clones, with some not included. The sample has around 310,000 clones; about 90% are singletons. The sequenced sample was peripheral blood. These receptors came from a woman aged 40 to 49 with COVID-19, enrolled during active disease. The CDR3 runs from the conserved cysteine through the conserved F or W. The D gene is left open where the match is weak. Only part of the rows carry a size: once, few, many, or a class if the clone is expanded.

CDR3 length	J gene	V gene	clone size	D gene	CDR3 protein	CDR3 DNA
18	TRBJ1-3	TRBV5-1	-	-	CASSLAGGAGDSGNTIYF	TGCGCCAGCAGCTTGGCCGGTGGGGCGGGAGACTCTGGAAACACCATATATTTT
15	TRBJ2-1	TRBV18	-	TRBD1	CASSRDRAVHNEQFF	TGTGCCAGCTCACGAGACAGGGCGGTGCACAATGAGCAGTTCTTC
15	TRBJ1-4	TRBV30	-	-	CAWSGFGRGNEKLFF	TGTGCCTGGAGTGGGTTTGGGAGGGGGAATGAAAAACTGTTTTTT
17	TRBJ2-6	TRBV4-1	-	-	CASSQEQFSSGANVLTF	TGCGCCAGCAGCCAAGAACAGTTCAGCTCTGGGGCCAACGTCCTGACTTTC
16	TRBJ1-3	TRBV18	once	TRBD1	CASSPFGDSSGNTIYF	TGTGCCAGCTCACCATTTGGGGACAGCTCTGGAAACACCATATATTTT
17	TRBJ2-2	TRBV7-9	once	TRBD1	CASSLPPGTANTGELFF	TGTGCCAGCAGCTTACCCCCCGGGACAGCGAACACCGGGGAGCTGTTTTTT
12	TRBJ1-2	TRBV6-1	once	-	CASSEGSHGYTF	TGTGCCAGCAGTGAGGGCAGCCATGGCTACACCTTC
14	TRBJ1-1	TRBV7-2	once	-	CASSLLGVSTEAFF	TGTGCCAGCAGCTTATTAGGGGTAAGCACTGAAGCTTTCTTT
12	TRBJ1-2	TRBV7-2	once	-	CASSSPGAGYTF	TGTGCCAGCAGCTCCCCTGGGGCGGGCTACACCTTC
15	TRBJ1-5	TRBV28	-	-	CASSFGGMGNQPQHF	TGTGCCAGCAGTTTTGGGGGGATGGGCAATCAGCCCCAGCATTTT
11	TRBJ1-1	TRBV29-1	once	-	CSVAIPTEAFF	TGCAGCGTTGCAATTCCCACTGAAGCTTTCTTT
15	TRBJ2-7	TRBV28	-	TRBD2	CASSDRGETPYEQYF	TGTGCCAGCAGTGACCGGGGGGAAACTCCCTACGAGCAGTACTTC
16	TRBJ1-5	TRBV9	-	TRBD1	CASSQTGTGTDQPQHF	TGTGCCAGCAGCCAAACCGGGACAGGGACCGACCAGCCCCAGCATTTT
16	TRBJ1-1	TRBV30	-	TRBD1	CAWVGQGRTPTTEAFF	TGTGCCTGGGTGGGACAGGGGCGCACCCCAACCACTGAAGCTTTCTTT
15	TRBJ2-1	TRBV5-1	-	TRBD1	CASSVGTVSYNEQFF	TGCGCCAGCAGCGTCGGGACAGTCTCCTACAATGAGCAGTTCTTC
15	TRBJ2-7	TRBV19	-	-	CASSIGPFSSYEQYF	TGTGCCAGTAGTATAGGCCCCTTCAGCTCCTACGAGCAGTACTTC
17	TRBJ2-2	TRBV18	-	-	CASSPLSISGSTGELFF	TGTGCCAGCTCACCACTCTCCATTTCCGGGAGTACCGGGGAGCTGTTTTTT
16	TRBJ2-7	TRBV14	-	TRBD1	CASSYRTGALSYEQYF	TGTGCCAGCAGCTACCGGACAGGGGCACTATCCTACGAGCAGTACTTC
15	TRBJ1-4	TRBV11-1	-	-	CASSLGRNYNEKLFF	TGTGCCAGCAGCTTAGGGCGAAACTACAATGAAAAACTGTTTTTT
17	TRBJ2-3	TRBV14	-	-	CASSPRGGEDGADTQYF	TGTGCCAGCAGCCCCCGAGGTGGGGAGGACGGGGCAGATACGCAGTATTTT
15	TRBJ2-2	TRBV19	many	TRBD1	CASIPGGRDTGELFF	TGTGCCAGTATTCCAGGGGGCAGGGACACCGGGGAGCTGTTTTTT
16	TRBJ1-4	TRBV6-5	-	-	CASSYSPPGDNEKLFF	TGTGCCAGCAGTTACTCCCCCCCAGGGGACAATGAAAAACTGTTTTTT